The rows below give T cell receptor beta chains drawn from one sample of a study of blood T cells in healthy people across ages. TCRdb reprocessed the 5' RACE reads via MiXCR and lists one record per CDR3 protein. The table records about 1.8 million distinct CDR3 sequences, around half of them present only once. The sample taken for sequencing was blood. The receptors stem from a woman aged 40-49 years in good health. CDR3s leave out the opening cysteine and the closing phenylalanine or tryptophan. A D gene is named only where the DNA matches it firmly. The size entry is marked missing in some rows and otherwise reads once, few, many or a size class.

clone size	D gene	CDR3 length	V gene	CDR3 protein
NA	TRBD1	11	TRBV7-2	ASSPGGTDPQH
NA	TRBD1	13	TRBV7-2	ASSLMGTGSDEQY
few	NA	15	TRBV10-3	AISDETGGLMNTEAF
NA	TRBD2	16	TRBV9	ASSANLAGGTGANVLT
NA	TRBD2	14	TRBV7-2	ASSEILAGGPREQF
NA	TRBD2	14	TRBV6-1	ASSGPGTSSVYEQY
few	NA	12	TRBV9	ASSVVSGEETQY
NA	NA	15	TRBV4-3	ASSQDGMGRGSYEQY
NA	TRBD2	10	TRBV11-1	ASSRIAGPQF
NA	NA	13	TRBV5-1	ASSLVSADVDGYT
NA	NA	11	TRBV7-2	ASSSDSNYGCT
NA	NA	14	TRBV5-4	ASNNGQLAGANVLT
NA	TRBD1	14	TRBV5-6	ASRRDRGRSYNEQF
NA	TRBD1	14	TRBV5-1	ASRLTGGAWNNEQF
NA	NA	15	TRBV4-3	ASSQDRGGRVGYGYT
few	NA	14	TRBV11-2	ASSLEVGGSYNEQF
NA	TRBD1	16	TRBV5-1	ASSLAPGLGGQNYGYT
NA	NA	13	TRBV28	ASSPPGPQGETQY
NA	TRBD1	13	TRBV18	ASSREQTGAQPQH
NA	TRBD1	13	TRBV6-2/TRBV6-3	ASTTTGTGRNEQY
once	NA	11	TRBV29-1	SVRDGANEKLF
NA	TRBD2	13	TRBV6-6	VSSYPGTSGGEQY
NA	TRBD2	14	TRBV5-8	ASSREVGPGTDTQY
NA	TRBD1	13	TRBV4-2	ASSQEVDRVYEQY
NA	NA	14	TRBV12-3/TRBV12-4	ASSASRGSATYEQY
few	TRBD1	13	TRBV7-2	ASSPGGSQGGKQY
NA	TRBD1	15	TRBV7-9	ASSWGDRSLMNTEAF